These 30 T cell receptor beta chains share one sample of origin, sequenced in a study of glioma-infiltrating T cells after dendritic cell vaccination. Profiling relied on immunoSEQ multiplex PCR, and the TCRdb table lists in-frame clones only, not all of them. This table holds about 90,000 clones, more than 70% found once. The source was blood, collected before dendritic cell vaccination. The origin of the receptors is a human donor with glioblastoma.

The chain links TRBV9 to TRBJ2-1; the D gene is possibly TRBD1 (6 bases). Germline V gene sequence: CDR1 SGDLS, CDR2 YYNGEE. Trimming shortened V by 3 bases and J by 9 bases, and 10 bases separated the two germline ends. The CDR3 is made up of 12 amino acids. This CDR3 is CASSALGGEQFF. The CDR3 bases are TGTGCCAGCAGCGCCTTAGGGGGTGAGCAGTTCTTC.

The CDR3 DNA follows: TGTGCCAGTAAACGGGACACTGAAGCTTTCTTT. This codes for CASKRDTEAFF. The genes are TRBV19 and TRBJ1-1, with D hard to call. CDR3 size: 11 residues. V was shortened by 7 bases and J by 3 bases, with 6 bases between the two germline ends. The V gene's germline CDR1 is LNHDA and CDR2 SQIVND (reference sequence).

The CDR3 DNA reads as TGTGCCAGCAGCCAAGGGGTCAGGCAGGGGGCTAAAGCCAAAAACATTCAGTACTTC. It specifies CASSQGVRQGAKAKNIQYF. This chain connects TRBV4-2 to TRBJ2-4; 8 nucleotides agree with TRBD1. In germline, CDR1 is LGHNA, CDR2 YNFKEQ. The CDR3 has 19 amino acids. J was trimmed by 0 bases and V by 1 base; bases with no gene match: 11.

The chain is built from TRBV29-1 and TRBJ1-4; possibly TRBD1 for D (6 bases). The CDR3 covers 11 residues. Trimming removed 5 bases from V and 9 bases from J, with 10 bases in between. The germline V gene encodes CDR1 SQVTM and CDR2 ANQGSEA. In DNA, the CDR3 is TGCAGCGTTTACCGGGACAAAAAACTGTTTTTT. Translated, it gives CSVYRDKKLFF.

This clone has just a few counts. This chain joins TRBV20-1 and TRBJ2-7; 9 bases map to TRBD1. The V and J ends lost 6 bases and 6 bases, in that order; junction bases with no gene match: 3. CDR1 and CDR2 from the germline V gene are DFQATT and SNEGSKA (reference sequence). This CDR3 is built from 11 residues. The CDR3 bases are TGCAGTGCCTGGACAGGGGTCGAGCAGTACTTC. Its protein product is CSAWTGVEQYF.

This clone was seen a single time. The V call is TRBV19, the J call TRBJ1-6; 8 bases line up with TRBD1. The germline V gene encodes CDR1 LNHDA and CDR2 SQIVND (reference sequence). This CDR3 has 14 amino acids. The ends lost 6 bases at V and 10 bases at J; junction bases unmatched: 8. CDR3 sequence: CASRPGQGWSPLHF. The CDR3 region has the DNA TGTGCCAGTAGGCCCGGACAGGGATGGTCACCCCTCCACTTT.

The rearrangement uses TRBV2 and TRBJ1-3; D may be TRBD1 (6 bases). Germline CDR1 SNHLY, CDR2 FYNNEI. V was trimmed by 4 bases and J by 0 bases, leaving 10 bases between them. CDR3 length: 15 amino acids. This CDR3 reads CASSAGTSSGNTIYF. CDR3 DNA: TGTGCCAGCAGTGCCGGGACAAGCTCTGGAAACACCATATATTTT.

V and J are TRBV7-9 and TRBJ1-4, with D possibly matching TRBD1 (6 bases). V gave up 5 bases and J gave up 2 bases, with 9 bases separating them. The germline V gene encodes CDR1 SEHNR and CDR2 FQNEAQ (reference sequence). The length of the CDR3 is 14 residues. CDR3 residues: CASSRQGTNEKLFF. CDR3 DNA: TGTGCCAGCAGCCGCCAGGGGACTAATGAAAAACTGTTTTTT.

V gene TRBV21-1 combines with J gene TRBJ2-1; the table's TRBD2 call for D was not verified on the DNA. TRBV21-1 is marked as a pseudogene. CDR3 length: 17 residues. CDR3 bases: TGTGCCAGCAGCAAAGAAAAAGGGGCTAGCGGGGGCAATGAGCAGTTCTTC. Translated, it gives CASSKEKGASGGNEQFF.

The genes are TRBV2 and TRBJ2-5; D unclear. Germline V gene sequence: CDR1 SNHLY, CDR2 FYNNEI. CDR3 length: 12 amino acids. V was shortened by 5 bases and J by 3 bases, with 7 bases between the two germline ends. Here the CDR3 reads CASSLEEETQYF. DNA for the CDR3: TGTGCCAGCAGTTTAGAGGAAGAGACCCAGTACTTC.

CDR3 residues: CASSLGSGVYNEQFF. The CDR3 DNA sequence: TGTGCCAGCAGCTTGGGGAGCGGGGTCTACAATGAGCAGTTCTTC. The rearrangement links TRBV5-8 to TRBJ2-1, with 7 bases identical to TRBD2. CDR1 is SGHTS, CDR2 YDEGEE, per germline. Trimming at V came to 0 bases and at J to 3 bases, leaving 3 bases not matched to a gene. The CDR3 spans 15 residues.

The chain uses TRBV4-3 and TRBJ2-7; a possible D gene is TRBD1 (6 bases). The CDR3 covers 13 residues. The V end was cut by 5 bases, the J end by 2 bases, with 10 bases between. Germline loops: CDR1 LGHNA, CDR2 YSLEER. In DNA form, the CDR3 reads TGCGCCAGCAGCGGGGGCGCGACCTACGAGCAGTACTTC. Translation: CASSGGATYEQYF.

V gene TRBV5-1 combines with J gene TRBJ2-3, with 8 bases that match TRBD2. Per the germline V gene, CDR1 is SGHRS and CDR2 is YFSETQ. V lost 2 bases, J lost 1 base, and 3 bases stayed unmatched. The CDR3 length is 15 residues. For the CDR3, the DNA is TGCGCCAGCAGCTTCATCGGGGGGGGCACAGATACGCAGTATTTT. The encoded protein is CASSFIGGGTDTQYF.

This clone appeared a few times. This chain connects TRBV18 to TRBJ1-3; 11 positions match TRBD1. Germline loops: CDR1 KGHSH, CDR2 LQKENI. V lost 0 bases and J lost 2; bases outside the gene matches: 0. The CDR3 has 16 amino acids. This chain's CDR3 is CASSPPGQGAGNTIYF. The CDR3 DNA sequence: TGTGCCAGCTCACCACCGGGACAGGGGGCTGGAAACACCATATATTTT.

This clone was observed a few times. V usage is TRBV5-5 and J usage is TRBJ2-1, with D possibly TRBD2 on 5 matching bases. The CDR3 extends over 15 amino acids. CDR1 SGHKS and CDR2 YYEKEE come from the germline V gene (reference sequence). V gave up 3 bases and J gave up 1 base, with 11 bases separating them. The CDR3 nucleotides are TGTGCCAGCAGCTCGACCTCGGGGTCCTACAATGAGCAGTTCTTC. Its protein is CASSSTSGSYNEQFF.

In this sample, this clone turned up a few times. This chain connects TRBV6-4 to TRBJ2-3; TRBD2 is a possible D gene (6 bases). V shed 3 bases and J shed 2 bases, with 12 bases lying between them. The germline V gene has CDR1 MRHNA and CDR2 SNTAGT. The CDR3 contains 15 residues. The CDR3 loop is CASSDMEGHTDTQYF. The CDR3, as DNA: TGTGCCAGCAGTGATATGGAGGGGCACACAGATACGCAGTATTTT.

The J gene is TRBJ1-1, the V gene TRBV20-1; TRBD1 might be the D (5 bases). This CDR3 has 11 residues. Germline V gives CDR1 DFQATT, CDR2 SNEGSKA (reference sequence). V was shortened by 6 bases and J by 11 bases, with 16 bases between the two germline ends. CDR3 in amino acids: CSAGGTTEAFF. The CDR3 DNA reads TGCAGTGCGGGGGGGACCACAGAGGCTTTCTTT.

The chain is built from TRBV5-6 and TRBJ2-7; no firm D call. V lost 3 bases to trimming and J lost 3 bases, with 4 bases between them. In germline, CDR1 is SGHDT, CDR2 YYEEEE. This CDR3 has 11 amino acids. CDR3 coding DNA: TGTGCCAGCAGCTCAATCTACGAGCAGTACTTC. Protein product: CASSSIYEQYF.

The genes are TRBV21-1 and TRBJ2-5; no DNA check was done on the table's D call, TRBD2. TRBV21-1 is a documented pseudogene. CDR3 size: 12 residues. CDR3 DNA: TGTGCCAGCATCTCTAGTGGGGAGACCCAGTACTTC. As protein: CASISSGETQYF.

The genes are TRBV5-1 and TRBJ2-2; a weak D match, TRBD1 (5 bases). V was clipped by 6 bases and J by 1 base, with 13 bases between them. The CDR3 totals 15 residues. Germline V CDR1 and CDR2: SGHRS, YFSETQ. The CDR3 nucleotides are TGCGCCAGCAATAGGGCAGGGATGAACACCGGGGAGCTGTTTTTT. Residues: CASNRAGMNTGELFF.

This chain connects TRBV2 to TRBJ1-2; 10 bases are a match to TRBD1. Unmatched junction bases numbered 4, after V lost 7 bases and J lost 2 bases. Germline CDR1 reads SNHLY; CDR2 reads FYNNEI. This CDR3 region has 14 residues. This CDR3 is CASTRGQGNYGYTF. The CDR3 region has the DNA TGTGCCAGCACCCGGGGACAGGGGAACTATGGCTACACCTTC.

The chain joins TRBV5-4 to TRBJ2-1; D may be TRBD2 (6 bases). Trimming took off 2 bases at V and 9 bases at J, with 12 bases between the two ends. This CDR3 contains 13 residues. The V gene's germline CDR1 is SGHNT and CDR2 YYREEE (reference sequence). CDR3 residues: CASSFDLGGEQFF. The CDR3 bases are TGTGCCAGCAGCTTTGACTTGGGAGGTGAGCAGTTCTTC. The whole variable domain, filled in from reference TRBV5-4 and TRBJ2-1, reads ETGVTQSPTHLIKTRGQQVTLRCSSQSGHNTVSWYQQALGQGPQFIFQYYREEENGRGNFPPRFSGLQFPNYSSELNVNALELDDSALYLCASSFDLGGEQFFGPGTRLTVL.

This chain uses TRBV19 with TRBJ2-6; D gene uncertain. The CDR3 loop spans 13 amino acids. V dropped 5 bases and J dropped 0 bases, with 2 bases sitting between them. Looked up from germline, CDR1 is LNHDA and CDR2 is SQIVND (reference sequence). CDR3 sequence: CASSYSGANVLTF. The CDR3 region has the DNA TGTGCCAGTAGTTACTCTGGGGCCAACGTCCTGACTTTC.

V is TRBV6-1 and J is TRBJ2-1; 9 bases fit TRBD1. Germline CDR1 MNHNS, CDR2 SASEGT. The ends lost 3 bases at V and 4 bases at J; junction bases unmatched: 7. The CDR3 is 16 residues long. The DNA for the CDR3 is TGTGCCAGCAGTGACGGCCGGGACAGGGCATACAATGAGCAGTTCTTC. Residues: CASSDGRDRAYNEQFF.

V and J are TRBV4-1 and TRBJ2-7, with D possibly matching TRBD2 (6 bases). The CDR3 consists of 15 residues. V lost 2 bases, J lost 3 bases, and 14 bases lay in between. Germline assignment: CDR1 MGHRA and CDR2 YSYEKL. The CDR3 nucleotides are TGCGCCAGCAGCCAAACCACGGGGGACCTCTACGAGCAGTACTTC. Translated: CASSQTTGDLYEQYF.

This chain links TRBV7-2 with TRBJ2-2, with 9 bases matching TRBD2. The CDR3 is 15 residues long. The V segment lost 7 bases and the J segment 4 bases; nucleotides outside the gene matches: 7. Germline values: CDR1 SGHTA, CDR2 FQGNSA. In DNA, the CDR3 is TGTGCCAGCACCCTGAGACTAGCGGCCACCGGGGAGCTGTTTTTT. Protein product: CASTLRLAATGELFF.

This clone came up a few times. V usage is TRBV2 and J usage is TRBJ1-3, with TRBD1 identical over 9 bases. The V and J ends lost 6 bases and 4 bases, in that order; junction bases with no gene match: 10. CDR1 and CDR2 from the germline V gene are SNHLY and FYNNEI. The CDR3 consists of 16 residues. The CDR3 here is CASSLTGTGTGNTIYF. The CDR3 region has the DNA TGTGCCAGCAGCCTTACCGGGACAGGGACGGGAAACACCATATATTTT.

CDR3 protein: CASSPMIRTGGNEQYF. In DNA form, the CDR3 reads TGTGCCAGCTCACCGATGATAAGGACAGGGGGTAACGAGCAGTACTTC. The chain joins TRBV18 to TRBJ2-7; 10 bases fit TRBD1. Germline loops: CDR1 KGHSH, CDR2 LQKENI. This CDR3 is 16 amino acids long. With V trimmed by 3 bases and J by 5 bases, 10 bases remained unmatched.

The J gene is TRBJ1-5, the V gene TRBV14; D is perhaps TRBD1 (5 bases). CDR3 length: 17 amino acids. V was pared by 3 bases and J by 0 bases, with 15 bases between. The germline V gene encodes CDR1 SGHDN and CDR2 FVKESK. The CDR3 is CASSHGGGGYSNQPQHF. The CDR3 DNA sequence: TGTGCCAGCAGCCACGGGGGGGGAGGATATAGCAATCAGCCCCAGCATTTT.

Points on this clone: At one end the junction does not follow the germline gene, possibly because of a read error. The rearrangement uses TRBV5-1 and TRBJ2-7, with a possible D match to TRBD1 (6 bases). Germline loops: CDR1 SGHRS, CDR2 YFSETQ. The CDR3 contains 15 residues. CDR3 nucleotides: TGCGCCAGCAGCCTGGGGGCTGGCGAATCCTATGAGCAGTACTTC. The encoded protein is CASSLGAGESYEQYF.